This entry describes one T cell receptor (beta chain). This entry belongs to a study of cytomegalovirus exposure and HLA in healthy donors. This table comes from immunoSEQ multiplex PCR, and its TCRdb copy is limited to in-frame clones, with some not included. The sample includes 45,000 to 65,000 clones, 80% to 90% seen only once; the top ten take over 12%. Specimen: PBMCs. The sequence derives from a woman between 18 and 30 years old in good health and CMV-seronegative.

CDR3 sequence: CASSPWTGGNEKLFF. DNA of the CDR3: TGTGCCAGCAGCCCTTGGACGGGGGGTAATGAAAAACTGTTTTTT. The chain combines TRBV11-2 with TRBJ1-4, with D possibly being TRBD1 (5 bases). The V and J ends lost 5 bases and 4 bases respectively, with 14 bases between them. Per the germline V gene, CDR1 is SGHAT and CDR2 is FQNNGV. This CDR3 is built from 15 residues. Variable domain in full (rest from reference TRBV11-2 and TRBJ1-4): EAGVAQSPRYKIIEKRQSVAFWCNPISGHATLYWYQQILGQGPKLLIQFQNNGVVDDSQLPKDRFSAERLKGVDSTLKIQPAKLEDSAVYLCASSPWTGGNEKLFFGSGTQLSVL.